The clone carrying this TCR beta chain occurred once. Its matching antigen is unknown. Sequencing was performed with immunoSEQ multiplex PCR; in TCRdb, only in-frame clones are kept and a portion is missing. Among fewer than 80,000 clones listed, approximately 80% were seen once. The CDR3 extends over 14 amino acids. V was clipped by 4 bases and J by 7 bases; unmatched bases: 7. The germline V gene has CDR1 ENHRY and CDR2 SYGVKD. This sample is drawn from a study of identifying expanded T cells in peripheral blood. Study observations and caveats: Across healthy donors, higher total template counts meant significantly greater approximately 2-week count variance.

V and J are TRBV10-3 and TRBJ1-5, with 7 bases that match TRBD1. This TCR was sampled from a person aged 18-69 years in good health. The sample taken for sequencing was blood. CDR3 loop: CAISGDRAGQPQHF. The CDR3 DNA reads TGTGCCATCAGTGGAGACAGGGCGGGACAGCCCCAGCATTTT.